Listed below are T cell receptor beta chains from one sample, sequenced in a study of Ad26.COV2.S vaccination and SARS-CoV-2 variants. The data were produced by immunoSEQ multiplex PCR, yet TCRdb's version contains in-frame clones alone and is incomplete. The table has around 340,000 clones, less than 90% seen once. The sample in question was peripheral blood, obtained in a trial of Ad26.COV2.S vaccine versus placebo. The receptors were sampled from a person between 18 and 59 years old who received the Ad26.COV2.S COVID-19 vaccine or a placebo. CDR3s include the opening cysteine and the closing phenylalanine or tryptophan. A D gene is named only where the DNA matches it firmly. Clone size is shown for a subset of rows, as once, few, many or a class of expanded clone.

>.|TRBV7-2|.|TRBJ1-3
TGTGCCAGCGGGGCCCAAGACAGGAAGGGAAACACCATATATTTT
CASGAQDRKGNTIYF
>.|TRBV18|.|TRBJ1-3
TGTGCCAGCTCACCACAGGAAACAGGGTTAAGTGGAAACACCATATATTTT
CASSPQETGLSGNTIYF
>.|TRBV5-5|.|TRBJ2-5
TGTGCCAGCAGCTGGGAAGGACTCCCCTTGGAGACCCAGTACTTC
CASSWEGLPLETQYF
>TRBD2|TRBV7-9|.|TRBJ2-2
TGTGCCAGCAGCCGATCTAGCGGGGTAAAAGCCGGGGAGCTGTTTTTT
CASSRSSGVKAGELFF
>.|TRBV5-1|.|TRBJ2-1
TGCGCCAGCAGCCCAGGACCGACAGCATCCTACAATGAGCAGTTCTTC
CASSPGPTASYNEQFF
>.|TRBV28|.|TRBJ1-1
TGTGCCAGCAGTCGACAGGCTCCCACTGAAGCTTTCTTT
CASSRQAPTEAFF
>.|TRBV7-9|.|TRBJ2-2
TGTGCCAGCAGCCACTTTTCGGAGATCGGCACCGGGGAGCTGTTTTTT
CASSHFSEIGTGELFF
>.|TRBV14|.|TRBJ2-3
TGTGCCAGCAGCCAGGCCATAAGAGATACGCAGTATTTT
CASSQAIRDTQYF
>.|TRBV4-1|.|TRBJ2-2
TGCGCCAGCAGCCAAGATTTCACCGGGGAGCTGTTTTTT
CASSQDFTGELFF
>.|TRBV2|.|TRBJ2-4
TGTGCCAGCAGTGAAGATAGCGGAGGGGCCAAAAACATTCAGTACTTC
CASSEDSGGAKNIQYF
>TRBD1|TRBV15|many|TRBJ1-1
TGTGCCACCAGCAGTTCGGGACAGTCGAACACTGAAGCTTTCTTT
CATSSSGQSNTEAFF
>.|TRBV30|.|TRBJ2-1
TGTGCCTGGAGTGTCTTCAGGGTTAAAAATGAGCAGTTCTTC
CAWSVFRVKNEQFF
>TRBD1|TRBV28|.|TRBJ1-1
TGTGCCAGCAGGGGACAGGGGGCGATACGAGGGGCTTTCTTT
CASRGQGAIRGAFF
>.|TRBV27|.|TRBJ1-1
TGTGCCAGCAGTTTTGACACCAACACTGAAGCTTTCTTT
CASSFDTNTEAFF
>.|TRBV6-5|.|TRBJ1-4
TGTGCCAGCAGTCGAAGGCCCCAGGGTAATGAAAAACTGTTTTTT
CASSRRPQGNEKLFF
>.|TRBV10-1|few|TRBJ2-3
TGCGCCAGCAGTGAGGGGGGGCCGGGCACAGATACGCAGTATTTT
CASSEGGPGTDTQYF
>.|TRBV28|few|TRBJ1-4
TGTGCCAGCAGTTTAAGTCAGCTTCTTAATGAAAAACTGTTTTTT
CASSLSQLLNEKLFF
>.|TRBV28|.|TRBJ2-7
TGTGCCAGCAGTTTATTCCAGGGGATAAACGAGCAGTACTTC
CASSLFQGINEQYF
>.|TRBV4-2|.|TRBJ1-3
TGTGCCAGCAGCCAAGATAGGCTCTCTGGAAACACCATATATTTT
CASSQDRLSGNTIYF
>.|TRBV24-1|many|TRBJ2-1
TGTGCCACCAGACTGTCGGGGGACAATGAGCAGTTCTTC
CATRLSGDNEQFF
>.|TRBV10-3|.|TRBJ1-2
TGTGCCATCAGAGTACAGGGTTCGCTATATGGCTACACCTTC
CAIRVQGSLYGYTF
>TRBD2|TRBV4-1|.|TRBJ2-1
TGCGCCAGCAGCCAAGATATCCCACTAGCGGGAACCCTCGGTGAGCAGTTCTTC
CASSQDIPLAGTLGEQFF
>.|TRBV11-1|.|TRBJ1-4
TGTGCCAGCAGCTTCTCGGGGGGAAAAAGTGAAAAACTGTTTTTT
CASSFSGGKSEKLFF
>TRBD2|TRBV7-2|.|TRBJ2-7
TGTGCCAGCAGCATCGGACTAGCGGGAGGCGCAGGGACGTACGAGCAGTACTTC
CASSIGLAGGAGTYEQYF
>TRBD1|TRBV27|.|TRBJ1-1
TGTGCCAGCAGTACCCCTACAGGGGGGAACACTGAAGCTTTCTTT
CASSTPTGGNTEAFF
>TRBD2|TRBV18|.|TRBJ2-7
TGTGCCAGCTCACCAGTTGAGGTACTAGCGGGGGATCTTTACGAGCAGTACTTC
CASSPVEVLAGDLYEQYF
>.|TRBV12-2|.|TRBJ2-7
TGTGCAAGTCGCTTAGCGGCGACAGGATCCAGCTCCTACGAGCAGTACTTC
CASRLAATGSSSYEQYF
>TRBD1|TRBV13|once|TRBJ1-4
TGTGCCAGCAGCTTAGGGACAGGGAATGAAAAACTGTTTTTT
CASSLGTGNEKLFF
>.|TRBV14|.|TRBJ2-1
TGTGCCAGCAGCCAAGAGAGGGAGACTCTCCCCTACAATGAGCAGTTCTTC
CASSQERETLPYNEQFF
>.|TRBV10-1|.|TRBJ1-6
TGCGCCAGCAGTCGGACTGGGGCTTCACCCCTCCACTTT
CASSRTGASPLHF